The 22 T cell receptor beta chains below come from one sample, sequenced in a study of regulatory T cells in long-lasting Graves disease. HTBI primers from iRepertoire and Arm-PCR of CDR3 regions yielded the TCR beta libraries. Using its own MiXCR run on the multiplex PCR reads, TCRdb lists one record per CDR3 protein. This sample has over 650,000 distinct CDR3 sequences, with about 32% found just once. Noted time point: persistent/refractory GD, antithyroid drugs over 5 years with positive TRAb. After RNA was extracted from PBMCs, the TCR library was made from it. The sequencing used peripheral blood mononuclear cells (PBMCs), collected when the disease was refractory, from a patient treated with antithyroid drugs. These receptors all come from a female donor with Graves disease.

The gene calls are TRBV28 and TRBJ1-5; no clear D gene. Germline CDR1 reads MDHEN; CDR2 reads SYDVKM. V was cut by 2 bases and J by 6 bases, with 5 bases left in between. The CDR3 has 12 residues. As DNA, the CDR3 is TGTGCCAGCAGTTTAAGCCGTCAGCCCCAGCATTTT. It codes for CASSLSRQPQHF.

The rearrangement joins TRBV25-1 to TRBJ1-2; D is possibly TRBD1 (6 bases). The germline CDR1 and CDR2 sequences are MGHDK and SYGVNS. Trimming cost V 0 bases and J 4 bases, with 9 bases left between them. This CDR3 has 14 amino acids. The CDR3 coding sequence is TGTGCCAGCAGTGAATATGGGGGCGGCTATGGCTACACCTTC. This codes for CASSEYGGGYGYTF.

This clonotype was picked up many times. V is TRBV12-3 or TRBV12-4 and J is TRBJ2-7; TRBD2 agrees at 16 bases. V gave up 8 bases and J gave up 3 bases; unmatched junction bases: 4. The CDR3 sequence is 15 residues long. CDR3 residues: CASQGLAGGDYEQYF. The CDR3 bases are TGTGCCAGCCAGGGACTAGCGGGAGGGGACTACGAGCAGTACTTC.

This clonotype was recorded a few times. The rearrangement uses TRBV20-1 and TRBJ1-2; possibly TRBD1 for D (5 bases). The V end lost 3 bases, the J end lost 6 bases, and 17 bases lay between the germline ends. Per germline, CDR1 DFQATT and CDR2 SNEGSKA (reference sequence). The CDR3 length is 14 residues. The CDR3 loop reads CSASLHSGKDGYTF. The CDR3 DNA is TGCAGTGCTAGTCTCCATTCAGGGAAGGATGGCTACACCTTC.

This clonotype was seen many times. The chain employs TRBV12-3 or TRBV12-4 and TRBJ1-2, with TRBD1 matching over 9 bases. With 7 bases clipped from V and 8 bases from J, the junction kept 14 bases outside the gene matches. This CDR3 contains 15 residues. In nucleotides, the CDR3 is TGTGCCAGCACGTTACAGGGGGCGCTGATAAAGGGCTACACCTTC. Residues: CASTLQGALIKGYTF.

This clonotype was observed a handful of times. J is TRBJ2-2 and V is TRBV20-1; D remains ambiguous. V dropped 0 bases and J dropped 7 bases, with 6 bases sitting between them. The CDR3 is made up of 12 amino acids. Germline assignment: CDR1 DFQATT and CDR2 SNEGSKA (reference sequence). The CDR3 DNA follows: TGCAGTGCTAGAGATTGCGGCGGGGAGCTGTTTTTT. It is translated as CSARDCGGELFF.

The rearrangement links TRBV20-1 to TRBJ1-4; the D is unclear. V was trimmed by 2 bases and J by 7 bases, leaving 17 bases between them. CDR1 is DFQATT and CDR2 is SNEGSKA in the germline V gene (reference sequence). The CDR3 runs to 15 residues. This chain's CDR3 is CSARRDPSRSEKLFF. The CDR3 nucleotides are TGCAGTGCTAGACGCGACCCCTCAAGGAGTGAAAAACTGTTTTTT.

This clonotype was observed a few times. V is TRBV7-7 and J is TRBJ2-5; D is undetermined. The CDR3 is 12 residues long. Germline loops: CDR1 SSHAT, CDR2 FNYEAQ (reference sequence). Deletions cut 5 bases from V and 5 bases from J, with 9 bases between. Written as DNA, the CDR3 is TGTGCCAGCAGCCCCCGACCGGAGACCCAGTACTTC. Translating it yields CASSPRPETQYF.

This clonotype was detected a few times. The CDR3 sequence: CASSPHMTDQETQYF. For the CDR3, the DNA is TGTGCCAGCAGCCCCCACATGACGGACCAAGAGACCCAGTACTTC. The chain uses TRBV9 and TRBJ2-5; D is unclear. Germline CDR1 is SGDLS and CDR2 is YYNGEE. Trimming left V 4 bases short and J 0 bases short, with 13 bases between. The CDR3 is 15 amino acids.

This clonotype was picked up many times. The V and J genes are TRBV28 and TRBJ1-6; D perhaps matches TRBD1 (5 bases). The V end was cut by 3 bases, the J end by 4 bases, with 10 bases between. This CDR3 has 15 residues. CDR1 is MDHEN, CDR2 SYDVKM, per germline. DNA for the CDR3: TGTGCCAGCAGTTTGGGAGGGGAATATAATTCACCCCTCCACTTT. Translating gives CASSLGGEYNSPLHF.

This clonotype showed up just a few times. J is TRBJ2-2 and V is TRBV5-6; D assignment may be TRBD1 or TRBD2 (5 bases each). Germline V gives CDR1 SGHDT, CDR2 YYEEEE. Trimming left V 4 bases short and J 6 bases short, with 13 bases between. This CDR3 is 14 amino acids long. The CDR3: CASSPGGSPGELFF. DNA of the CDR3: TGTGCCAGCAGCCCTGGGGGATCGCCCGGGGAGCTGTTTTTT.

This clonotype has a count of ten or more. The chain joins TRBV2 to TRBJ2-7; D is possibly TRBD2 (5 bases). CDR3 length: 14 amino acids. From germline, CDR1 is SNHLY and CDR2 FYNNEI. Trimming took 2 bases from V and 9 from J, leaving 17 bases between them. The CDR3 is CASSEHTQTGSQYF. Written as DNA, the CDR3 is TGTGCCAGCAGTGAACACACCCAAACGGGGTCGCAGTACTTC. Combining the CDR3 with reference TRBV2 and TRBJ2-7 gives the whole variable domain EPEVTQTPSHQVTQMGQEVILRCVPISNHLYFYWYRQILGQKVEFLVSFYNNEISEKSEIFDDQFSVERPDGSNFTLKIRSTKLEDSAMYFCASSEHTQTGSQYFGPGTRLTVT.

This clonotype was seen only a few times. V is TRBV6-1 and J is TRBJ1-1; no firm D call. CDR3 length: 13 amino acids. Germline V gives CDR1 MNHNS, CDR2 SASEGT. Trimming stripped 3 bases from V and 1 base from J, with 6 bases between. The CDR3 reads CASSDAGNTEAFF. DNA for the CDR3: TGTGCCAGCAGTGACGCGGGGAACACTGAAGCTTTCTTT.

This chain uses TRBV6-2 or TRBV6-3 with TRBJ2-2, with TRBD1 matching over 10 bases. V gave up 6 bases and J gave up 6 bases; unmatched junction bases: 4. There are 14 residues in the CDR3. CDR1 and CDR2 from the germline V gene are MNHEY and SVGEGT. The CDR3 reads CASRTGGGSGELFF. DNA for the CDR3: TGTGCCAGCAGGACAGGGGGCGGATCCGGGGAGCTGTTTTTT.

This clonotype was seen only a few times. The J gene is TRBJ2-7, the V gene TRBV19; 11 nucleotides agree with TRBD2. The germline CDR1 and CDR2 sequences are LNHDA and SQIVND (reference sequence). Germline trimming cut 11 bases from V and 2 bases from J; bases unmatched to any gene: 20. The CDR3 is made up of 18 amino acids. The CDR3 spells CAHNSGSGRVQLTYEQYF. The CDR3 DNA reads as TGTGCCCACAACTCGGGTAGCGGGAGGGTTCAACTTACCTACGAGCAGTACTTC.

This clonotype occurred a few times. CDR3 DNA: TGTGCCAGCAGTTCCGGGGGACAGGGATCGGTCACTGAAGCTTTCTTT. Its protein is CASSSGGQGSVTEAFF. This chain uses TRBV28 with TRBJ1-1; TRBD1 matches at 9 bases. This CDR3 has 16 residues. J was trimmed by 4 bases and V by 4 bases; bases with no gene match: 10. Germline CDR1 reads MDHEN; CDR2 reads SYDVKM.

This clonotype was seen more than once but under ten times. This chain joins TRBV12-3 or TRBV12-4 and TRBJ2-7; 9 bases match TRBD2. The CDR3 spans 14 residues. Germline trimming cut 7 bases from V and 6 bases from J; bases unmatched to any gene: 10. The CDR3 here is CASNLVAGAGEQYF. The CDR3, as DNA: TGTGCCAGCAACCTCGTAGCGGGAGCAGGCGAGCAGTACTTC.

In its sample, this clonotype was seen many times. The V and J genes are TRBV12-3 or TRBV12-4 and TRBJ2-7; the D gene is possibly TRBD1 (5 bases). Trimming removed 6 bases at V and 3 bases at J, with 9 bases between. The CDR3 is 12 amino acids. The DNA for the CDR3 is TGTGCCAGCAGATCAGACAGCTACGAGCAGTACTTC. Translation: CASRSDSYEQYF.

The chain combines TRBV2 with TRBJ1-2; D might be TRBD1 (5 bases). The germline V and J ends were trimmed by 6 bases and 2 bases, with 7 bases remaining between them. Germline V gene data show CDR1 as SNHLY and CDR2 as FYNNEI. The CDR3 extends over 12 amino acids. CDR3 DNA: TGTGCCAGCAGCTGGGACAACTATGGCTACACCTTC. Translation: CASSWDNYGYTF.

The chain couples TRBV13 to TRBJ1-2; 7 bases are a match to TRBD1. CDR3 length equals 17 residues. V trimming: 5 bases; J trimming: 0 bases; junction bases outside the gene matches: 12. Germline assignment: CDR1 PRHDT and CDR2 FYEKMQ (reference sequence). The CDR3 bases are TGTGCCAGCAGCCCACGGAGGGGGCAGGGGGCTAACTATGGCTACACCTTC. Translating it yields CASSPRRGQGANYGYTF. The variable domain in full, completed from reference TRBV13 and TRBJ1-2, reads AAGVIQSPRHLIKEKRETATLKCYPIPRHDTVYWYQQGPGQDPQFLISFYEKMQSDKGSIPDRFSAQQFSDYHSELNMSSLELGDSALYFCASSPRRGQGANYGYTFGSGTRLTVV.

The chain links TRBV2 to TRBJ1-3; D is possibly TRBD1 (6 bases). Germline V lookup: CDR1 SNHLY, CDR2 FYNNEI. The V and J ends lost 6 bases and 0 bases respectively, with 9 bases between them. This CDR3 region has 14 residues. CDR3 bases: TGTGCCAGCAGGCGGACAGTCTCTGGAAACACCATATATTTT. Translating gives CASRRTVSGNTIYF.

The chain combines TRBV9 with TRBJ1-1, with 9 positions matching TRBD1. This CDR3 has 15 residues. Per the germline V gene, CDR1 is SGDLS and CDR2 is YYNGEE. The trim removed 3 bases at V and 7 bases at J, leaving 10 bases unmatched. The CDR3 nucleotides read TGTGCCAGCAGCGCATACGTAACGGACAGGGGTGAAGCTTTCTTT. Protein: CASSAYVTDRGEAFF.